This is a list of T cell receptor beta chains from one sample in a study of metastatic and nonmetastatic thyroid tumors. TCRdb re-called the PCR reads through MiXCR. This sample has just over 20,000 clones; about 12% occur once, and the top ten carry approximately 6%. Sequencing was carried out using blood. These receptors all stem from a male donor with papillary thyroid cancer or a benign thyroid nodule (not recorded which). Some clones in this sample may be carry-over from other donors' samples. The CDR3 runs from the conserved cysteine through the conserved F or W.

len,v_gene,CDR3aa
15,TRBV20-1,CSARDSGRASNEQFF
15,TRBV9,CASSVSDSSYNEQFF
16,TRBV28,CASSSPTGVRNQPQHF
18,TRBV6-2/TRBV6-3,CASSYSPSHREKNTEAFF
13,TRBV2,CASWGGVRTEAFF
15,TRBV29-1,CGVEDPWDPNQPQHF
14,TRBV27,CASRTGGITGELFF
14,TRBV20-1,CSARDHRETGELFF
14,TRBV6-5,CASSYRDGGSEQYF
14,TRBV19,CASSPGTAIKEQYF
14,TRBV12-3/TRBV12-4,CASTIHRGNQPQHF
13,TRBV10-3,CATGGVGAYEQYF
17,TRBV5-1,CASSLDPSGIRQETQYF
14,TRBV19,CASSSDRHLYGYTF
16,TRBV12-3/TRBV12-4,CASSFGTSGSRNEQFF
17,TRBV7-6,CASSLGAGLVETDTQYF
14,TRBV28,CASRLGGANEKLFF
15,TRBV28,CASSLSGAGEETQYF